Listed below are T cell receptor beta chains from one sample, sequenced in a study of long-term antiretroviral therapy in people with HIV. Here immunoSEQ multiplex PCR was the method, and the copy in TCRdb shows in-frame clones only, minus some. The table records 25,000 to 35,000 clones, 90% to 97% of them present only once. This sample comprised unsorted PBMCs, obtained roughly 6.9 years after starting antiretroviral therapy. The receptors stem from a man aged 25-40 years with HIV. Each CDR3 is given with its conserved first and last residue. D genes are given only for firm matches. Expanded clones get a size class; other rows say once, few or many, or leave the size out.

>13|TRBJ1-2|TRBD1|.|TRBV18
CASSTGTGDGYTF
TGTGCCAGCTCGACCGGGACAGGGGATGGCTACACCTTC
>15|TRBJ1-5|TRBD1|once|TRBV27
CASSSKTGKNQPQHF
TGTGCCAGCAGTTCTAAGACAGGGAAAAATCAGCCCCAGCATTTT
>13|TRBJ1-1|TRBD1|.|TRBV19
CASSTGQGLEAFF
TGTGCCAGTAGTACCGGACAGGGGCTGGAAGCTTTCTTT
>15|TRBJ2-7|.|.|TRBV27
CASSLGAGHFYEQYF
TGTGCCAGCAGTTTAGGGGCCGGACACTTCTACGAGCAGTACTTC
>14|TRBJ1-6|.|.|TRBV29-1
CSVDEDRDNSPLHF
TGCAGCGTTGACGAGGACAGAGATAATTCACCCCTCCACTTT
>14|TRBJ2-7|.|.|TRBV7-8
CASSLEATSYEQYF
TGTGCCAGCAGCTTAGAGGCAACCTCCTACGAGCAGTACTTC
>14|TRBJ1-3|TRBD1|.|TRBV6-5
CASIEDRSGNTIYF
TGTGCCAGCATCGAGGACAGGTCTGGAAACACCATATATTTT
>11|TRBJ1-1|TRBD1|.|TRBV9
CASSAGGEAFF
TGTGCCAGCAGCGCAGGGGGCGAAGCTTTCTTT
>18|TRBJ2-2|TRBD2|.|TRBV4-3
CASSQDLTSGMNTGELFF
TGCGCCAGCAGCCAAGATCTAACTAGCGGGATGAACACCGGGGAGCTGTTTTTT
>14|TRBJ2-5|.|.|TRBV5-6
CASILYGTEETQYF
TGTGCCAGCATCCTTTACGGGACGGAAGAGACCCAGTACTTC
>13|TRBJ2-5|.|.|TRBV12-2
CASRRGGPETQYF
TGTGCAAGTCGCCGGGGGGGGCCAGAGACCCAGTACTTC
>13|TRBJ2-7|.|.|TRBV5-1
CASRTQDPYEQYF
TGCGCCAGTCGGACTCAGGACCCCTACGAGCAGTACTTC
>15|TRBJ2-2|TRBD1|.|TRBV7-9
CASSPGTGGNGELFF
TGTGCCAGCAGCCCTGGGACAGGGGGTAACGGGGAGCTGTTTTTT
>14|TRBJ2-1|TRBD2|.|TRBV25-1
CASSIRLANNEQFF
TGTGCCAGCAGCATTAGACTAGCAAACAATGAGCAGTTCTTC
>15|TRBJ1-1|TRBD1|.|TRBV6-5
CASSYRGGGETEAFF
TGTGCCAGCAGTTATCGGGGAGGGGGCGAAACTGAAGCTTTCTTT
>20|TRBJ1-4|.|.|TRBV5-4
CASSRGNTAPPLTTNEKLFF
TGTGCCAGCAGCCGCGGTAACACAGCCCCCCCTCTGACAACTAATGAAAAACTGTTTTTT
>15|TRBJ2-3|TRBD2|.|TRBV7-2
CASSLDSGRTDTQYF
TGTGCCAGCAGCTTAGATAGCGGGAGGACAGATACGCAGTATTTT
>14|TRBJ2-7|.|.|TRBV4-2
CASSQIAKSYEQYF
TGTGCCAGCAGCCAGATAGCAAAGTCCTACGAGCAGTACTTC
>14|TRBJ2-3|.|.|TRBV7-3
CASSPLTPADTQYF
TGTGCCAGCAGCCCCTTGACGCCTGCAGATACGCAGTATTTT
>13|TRBJ1-1|.|.|TRBV6-5
CASHGGRKTEAFF
TGTGCCAGCCATGGGGGGAGAAAAACTGAAGCTTTCTTT
>14|TRBJ2-3|.|.|TRBV2
CASLQEALTDTQYF
TGTGCCAGCCTTCAGGAAGCCCTCACAGATACGCAGTATTTT
>13|TRBJ2-5|TRBD1|.|TRBV29-1
CSVGGRQGETQYF
TGCAGCGTTGGAGGCCGACAGGGGGAGACCCAGTACTTC
>15|TRBJ2-6|.|.|TRBV27
CASSSRWSGANVLTF
TGTGCCAGCAGTTCCCGGTGGTCTGGGGCCAACGTCCTGACTTTC
>14|TRBJ2-7|.|.|TRBV28
CASGGTAFSYEQYF
TGTGCCAGCGGCGGGACTGCCTTCTCCTACGAGCAGTACTTC